This TCR beta chain was captured in a study of T cell responses to AZD1222 COVID-19 vaccine. The study's findings and limits: Nearly half of unique spike-specific TCRs reportedly avoided B.1.351 and B.1.1.7 mutated regions.

The germline V gene has CDR1 MNHEY and CDR2 SMNVEV (reference sequence). The CDR3 runs 15 residues. Trimming removed 5 bases at V and 7 bases at J, with 18 bases between. Data came from immunoSEQ multiplex PCR; TCRdb stores just in-frame clones and leaves some out. Among under 200,000 clones listed, 90% to 95% were seen once. Remarks on this clone: The antigen is not known.

Sequences were derived from peripheral blood, sampled 28 days after the second dose of the MenACWY control vaccine. The sequence was collected from an adult who received the MenACWY meningococcal vaccine as a control. The chain employs TRBV27 and TRBJ2-1, with D perhaps TRBD1 (6 bases). For the CDR3, the DNA is TGTGCCAGCAGTCCCCGTTCAGGGGTGGGAAATGAGCAGTTCTTC. Translated: CASSPRSGVGNEQFF.